This TCR beta chain was sequenced for a study of CD8+ T cells in alopecia areata (dated by TCRdb to 2016 to 2019). The study in broad terms: The treated patients took part in an open-label pilot trial in which moderate-to-severe alopecia areata was treated with oral tofacitinib at 5 to 10 mg twice daily. The study used high-throughput TCRbeta sequencing to examine T cell clonal expansion in alopecia areata, in both the C3H/HeJ mouse model and human patients. Tofacitinib-treated patients had biopsies at baseline and at 4 and 24 weeks of treatment, with a later scalp biopsy in several patients. The RNA source kit depended on sample type: the PAXgene miRNA kit for fixed scalp, the miRNeasy kit for PBMCs, and the RNeasy kit for mouse skin. The SALT score, which quantifies the percentage of affected scalp surface area, was used to measure disease severity in treated patients. Scalp tissue and sorted CD4+ and CD8+ peripheral blood T cells from patchy and totalis/universalis alopecia areata patients and from healthy controls were covered by human TCRbeta sequencing. Scalp clonality was compared among normal scalp (n=4), patchy alopecia areata scalp (n=8), and alopecia totalis/universalis scalp (n=8). Amplification of TCRbeta CDR3 regions was done by immunoSEQ multiplex PCR using 35 Vbeta forward primers and 13 Jbeta reverse primers. Patients received tofacitinib for 6 to 18 months and were then followed off drug for 6 months to check for delayed response and recurrence.

Library preparation employed the immunoSEQ multiplex PCR assay. To provide template for TCR sequencing, every sample had RNA extracted and reverse transcribed into cDNA. SuperScript III was used for first-strand cDNA synthesis, primed with a 2:1 mix of oligo-dT and random hexamers. A synthetic immune receptor repertoire was used to measure amplification bias, and any remaining bias was corrected computationally. The study's processing was this. Raw reads were preprocessed to remove errors, and CDR3 was defined according to IMGT conventions as the region from the conserved cysteine to phenylalanine. Clonality was computed as 1 minus the Shannon entropy, with the entropy normalized by log2 of the number of productive unique TCRs. Whether scalp clones were CD4 or CD8 was inferred by matching scalp TCRbeta sequences against CD4 and CD8 repertoires sorted from blood. This immuneACCESS table, as held by TCRdb, lists in-frame sequences with V and J called but not all clones. Of the missing ones, under half trace to an unresolved V gene in checked studies; the others have no known cause. V, J and clone size derive from that table, while D and trimming were established from the DNA sequence. The sample includes roughly 220,000 clones, with 66% observed a single time. About 1.2% of the sample belongs to the ten largest clones.

At the junction V is shortened by 0 bases and J by 5 bases; bases outside the gene matches: 6. Its CDR3 holds 16 amino acids, cysteine through phenylalanine. This entry keeps only the CDR3 DNA: 48 bases, framed from base 1. CDR1 and CDR2 (SGHDT, YYEEEE) derive from the germline V gene. Per the publication, the treatment or condition label means: oral pan-JAK inhibitor, 5-10 mg twice daily. Lesional scalp punch biopsies and peripheral blood were obtained from alopecia areata patients. PBMCs were isolated by density centrifugation and stained for CD3, CD4 and CD8, after which CD4+ and CD8+ T cells were sorted on a FACSAria. Findings and caveats that apply to the study as a whole: Compared with normal scalp, lesional scalp, particularly in alopecia totalis/universalis, had higher clonality and more expanded CD8+ clones, which suggests antigenic drive. Because the treated cohort was small and included a single nonresponder, larger studies are needed to assess links between baseline CD8+ expansion and response. Tofacitinib significantly lowered scalp clonality and the number of expanded CD8+ clones among the top 100 scalp clones. Shared TCR sequences between patients were less evident than in mice, which may be partly attributable to HLA diversity in the patient population. Scalp TCR repertoire analysis is complicated because resident alphabeta T cells in normal human skin are also sequenced, whereas mouse skin is dominated by gammadelta T cells. During tofacitinib treatment, many expanded lesional clones remained in scalp and blood, and this persistence may partly explain relapse after treatment is stopped.

As concerns this clone: Its antigen is unknown. Base qualities were left out, and no much larger clone turns up one base away.

This sequence was found in a human donor with alopecia areata. This sequence uses TRBV5-6 and TRBJ1-5; TRBD1 lines up with 9 middle nucleotides. Sequenced here: CD4+ T cells sorted from blood, sampled at approximately week 44, from a patient treated with tofacitinib. Here is the DNA: TGTGCCAGCAGCTTGGGGGGGACAGGGATCTATCAGCCCCAGCATTTT. Its protein is CASSLGGTGIYQPQHF.